One sample yielded the 27 T cell receptor beta chains listed below, sequenced in a study of chemoradiotherapy in HPV16-positive cancers. Here immunoSEQ multiplex PCR was the method, and the copy in TCRdb shows in-frame clones only, minus some. The sample yields about 660 clones, 75% to 90% seen once. This sample comprised tumor tissue, obtained from a patient who underwent chemoradiotherapy. These receptors all stem from a human donor with HPV-associated anogenital cancer.

This chain uses TRBV7-9 with TRBJ2-2; D call uncertain. Germline CDR1 reads SEHNR; CDR2 reads FQNEAQ (reference sequence). Trimming removed 0 bases from V and 5 bases from J, with 10 bases in between. There are 15 residues in the CDR3. CDR3 amino acids: CASSLARLSTGELFF. CDR3 sequence (DNA): TGTGCCAGCAGCTTAGCTAGACTCAGTACCGGGGAGCTGTTTTTT.

The chain employs TRBV19 and TRBJ1-6; D gene uncertain. Germline loops: CDR1 LNHDA, CDR2 SQIVND (reference sequence). This CDR3 region has 15 residues. V gave up 3 bases and J gave up 17 bases, with 23 bases separating them. CDR3 region: CASSMLRDPLRFFHF. CDR3 DNA sequence: TGTGCCAGTAGTATGCTGAGAGACCCGCTAAGGTTCTTCCACTTT.

The rearrangement joins TRBV30 to TRBJ1-5; 7 positions agree with TRBD1. V lost 2 bases to trimming and J lost 7 bases; unmatched junction nucleotides: 11. Germline CDR1 reads GTSNPN; CDR2 reads SVGIG (reference sequence). CDR3 length equals 15 residues. The CDR3 loop is CAWSTTGALWQPQHF. CDR3 sequence (DNA): TGTGCCTGGAGTACAACAGGGGCCCTCTGGCAGCCCCAGCATTTT.

This chain links TRBV7-2 with TRBJ2-5; TRBD2 matches at 7 bases. From germline, CDR1 is SGHTA and CDR2 FQGNSA. The ends lost 1 base at V and 1 base at J; junction bases unmatched: 0. The CDR3 has 14 amino acids. The CDR3 DNA follows: TGTGCCAGCAGCTTAGGGGGGGGCCAAGAGACCCAGTACTTC. Protein: CASSLGGGQETQYF.

V usage is TRBV30 and J usage is TRBJ1-3; the D gene is possibly TRBD1 (5 bases). V lost 2 bases to trimming and J lost 3 bases, with 11 bases between them. Germline V lookup: CDR1 GTSNPN, CDR2 SVGIG (reference sequence). The CDR3 spans 14 residues. CDR3 coding DNA: TGTGCCTGGAGTTGGGGGAGTGATGGAAACACCATATATTTT. Amino acid sequence: CAWSWGSDGNTIYF. Together with reference TRBV30 and TRBJ1-3, the CDR3 gives the full variable domain: SQTIHQWPATLVQPVGSPLSLECTVEGTSNPNLYWYRQAAGRGLQLLFYSVGIGQISSEVPQNLSASRPQDRQFILSSKKLLLSDSGFYLCAWSWGSDGNTIYFGEGSWLTVV.

The chain links TRBV6-4 to TRBJ2-1; D perhaps matches TRBD1 (6 bases). V was pared by 0 bases and J by 6 bases, with 6 bases between. The CDR3 runs 13 residues. CDR1 and CDR2 from the germline V gene are MRHNA and SNTAGT. The CDR3 protein is CASSDSDSNEQFF. Written as DNA, the CDR3 is TGTGCCAGCAGTGACTCGGACAGCAATGAGCAGTTCTTC.

The V gene is TRBV2, the J gene TRBJ2-5; 8 bases match TRBD1. The CDR3 runs 16 residues. Germline V gene sequence: CDR1 SNHLY, CDR2 FYNNEI. With 5 bases clipped from V and 5 bases from J, the junction kept 13 bases outside the gene matches. CDR3 residues: CASSPTTGVVAETQYF. In nucleotides, the CDR3 is TGTGCCAGCAGTCCAACGACAGGGGTCGTTGCGGAGACCCAGTACTTC. Complete variable domain (other parts from reference TRBV2 and TRBJ2-5): EPEVTQTPSHQVTQMGQEVILRCVPISNHLYFYWYRQILGQKVEFLVSFYNNEISEKSEIFDDQFSVERPDGSNFTLKIRSTKLEDSAMYFCASSPTTGVVAETQYFGPGTRLLVL.

The chain uses TRBV6-1 and TRBJ2-7; D remains ambiguous. The CDR3 runs to 14 residues. The V and J ends lost 5 bases and 3 bases respectively, with 14 bases between them. Germline CDR1 reads MNHNS; CDR2 reads SASEGT. The CDR3 is CASSLDPTIYEQYF. The CDR3 region has the DNA TGTGCCAGCAGTTTAGACCCGACAATCTACGAGCAGTACTTC.

V usage is TRBV6-1 and J usage is TRBJ1-2, with D possibly TRBD1 on 5 matching bases. In germline, CDR1 is MNHNS, CDR2 SASEGT. The CDR3 spans 14 residues. V was shortened by 3 bases and J by 4 bases, with 12 bases between the two germline ends. CDR3 sequence: CASSESRATYGYTF. CDR3 DNA: TGTGCCAGCAGTGAGTCCAGGGCAACCTATGGCTACACCTTC.

The V and J genes are TRBV30 and TRBJ1-5, with D uncertain. Germline CDR1 GTSNPN, CDR2 SVGIG (reference sequence). The CDR3 runs 14 residues. Trimming cost V 0 bases and J 6 bases, with 12 bases left between them. The CDR3 coding sequence is TGTGCCTGGAGTGTATCTGGTCCTGGTCAGCCCCAGCATTTT. Translated, it gives CAWSVSGPGQPQHF.

The CDR3 sequence: CASSLVPPSSADTQYF. CDR3 coding DNA: TGTGCCAGCAGCTTAGTCCCGCCTTCTTCGGCAGATACGCAGTATTTT. This chain links TRBV11-2 with TRBJ2-3; D not resolved. The CDR3 covers 16 residues. Per the germline V gene, CDR1 is SGHAT and CDR2 is FQNNGV. The V gene lost 1 base and the J gene lost 4 bases, with 15 bases spanning the gap.

The chain carries TRBV12-5 and TRBJ2-1, with D perhaps matching TRBD1 or TRBD2 (5 bases each). Germline V CDR1 and CDR2: LGHNT, FRNRAP. V was cut by 0 bases and J by 9 bases, with 12 bases left in between. The CDR3 is made up of 14 amino acids. The CDR3 loop is CASGLVGGDGEQFF. Written as DNA, the CDR3 is TGTGCTAGTGGTTTGGTTGGTGGGGACGGTGAGCAGTTCTTC.

This chain uses TRBV27 with TRBJ2-2; 10 bases are shared with TRBD1. Trimming cost V 6 bases and J 5 bases; bases outside gene matches: 12. Per the germline V gene, CDR1 is MNHEY and CDR2 is SMNVEV (reference sequence). The CDR3 is made up of 17 amino acids. CDR3 residues: CASSPLRQGARTGELFF. CDR3 bases: TGTGCCAGCAGCCCTCTCCGACAGGGGGCGCGAACCGGGGAGCTGTTTTTT.

This chain uses TRBV7-9 with TRBJ2-7, with D possibly TRBD2 on 5 matching bases. The V end lost 6 bases, the J end lost 2 bases, and 8 bases lay between the germline ends. The germline CDR1 and CDR2 sequences are SEHNR and FQNEAQ (reference sequence). The CDR3 runs 12 residues. The CDR3 DNA sequence: TGTGCCAGCAGTCCCGGGACCTACGAGCAGTACTTC. Translating it yields CASSPGTYEQYF.

The chain uses TRBV27 and TRBJ1-6; D unclear. The CDR3 sequence is 15 residues long. Germline V gives CDR1 MNHEY, CDR2 SMNVEV (reference sequence). Trimming shortened V by 3 bases and J by 6 bases, and 12 bases separated the two germline ends. The CDR3 DNA follows: TGTGCCAGCAGTTTCTGGGGTATGGGTAATTCACCCCTCCACTTT. Translation gives CASSFWGMGNSPLHF.

This sequence joins TRBV5-1 and TRBJ2-1; 9 bases match TRBD1. With 4 bases clipped from V and 4 bases from J, the junction kept 9 bases outside the gene matches. The CDR3 extends over 16 amino acids. Germline CDR1 and CDR2: SGHRS and YFSETQ. The CDR3 nucleotides read TGCGCCAGCAGCGGGGGGGACAGGGATCCTTACAATGAGCAGTTCTTC. Translation gives CASSGGDRDPYNEQFF.

The V and J genes are TRBV7-7 and TRBJ2-7; D is possibly TRBD1 or TRBD2 (6 bases each). This CDR3 contains 14 residues. The V end lost 3 bases, the J end lost 5 bases, and 14 bases lay between the germline ends. Per the germline V gene, CDR1 is SSHAT and CDR2 is FNYEAQ (reference sequence). The CDR3 bases are TGTGCCAGCAGCTTGGGGGGCAGGGACCACGAGCAGTACTTC. It codes for CASSLGGRDHEQYF.

The chain recombines TRBV6-4 with TRBJ1-2; TRBD1 aligns across 9 bases. Trimming cost V 5 bases and J 6 bases; bases outside gene matches: 7. CDR3 length equals 14 residues. Germline V gives CDR1 MRHNA, CDR2 SNTAGT. CDR3 sequence reads: CASSNRGPRDGYTF. Here the CDR3 DNA reads TGTGCCAGCAGTAACAGGGGGCCGCGGGATGGCTACACCTTC.

The chain joins TRBV4-1 to TRBJ2-1, with 9 bases fitting TRBD2. The CDR3 has 17 amino acids. Trimming took 3 bases from V and 10 from J; bases not matched to a gene: 16. Germline V gene lookup returns CDR1 MGHRA and CDR2 YSYEKL. In DNA, the CDR3 is TGCGCCAGCAGCCACAACCTCGGGGCGGGGGGGCTCAACGAGCAGTTCTTC. As protein: CASSHNLGAGGLNEQFF.

The J gene is TRBJ2-5, the V gene TRBV7-9; no definite D call. The V end was cut by 5 bases, the J end by 5 bases, with 9 bases between. CDR1 and CDR2 (germline): SEHNR, FQNEAQ (reference sequence). The CDR3 is 12 amino acids. The DNA for the CDR3 is TGTGCCAGCAGCCCTACTTCGGAGACCCAGTACTTC. It is translated as CASSPTSETQYF. The entire variable domain, with the rest obtained from reference TRBV7-9 and TRBJ2-5, is as follows: DTGVSQNPRHKITKRGQNVTFRCDPISEHNRLYWYRQTLGQGPEFLTYFQNEAQLEKSRLLSDRFSAERPKGSFSTLEIQRTEQGDSAMYLCASSPTSETQYFGPGTRLLVL.

The genes are TRBV4-1 and TRBJ1-4; D unresolved. Trimming cost V 0 bases and J 0 bases, with 11 bases left between them. The CDR3 is made up of 17 amino acids. The V gene's germline CDR1 is MGHRA and CDR2 YSYEKL. As DNA, the CDR3 is TGCGCCAGCAGCCAAGAATCAGGAGCTGCAACTAATGAAAAACTGTTTTTT. Its translation is CASSQESGAATNEKLFF.

The chain employs TRBV30 and TRBJ2-3; 7 nucleotides align to TRBD1. The junction had 5 bases not matched to a gene; V was cut back by 2 bases and J by 3 bases. The CDR3 runs 14 residues. Germline V gives CDR1 GTSNPN, CDR2 SVGIG (reference sequence). This CDR3 reads CAWSISTGTDTQYF. CDR3 bases: TGTGCCTGGAGTATTTCGACAGGGACAGATACGCAGTATTTT.

V gene TRBV7-3 combines with J gene TRBJ1-2; no clear D. Germline V gives CDR1 SGHTA, CDR2 FQGTGA. V was clipped by 5 bases and J by 1 base, with 14 bases between them. The CDR3 is 15 residues long. CDR3 coding DNA: TGTGCCAGCAGCCCCTCAGGAGGTGGTAACTATGGCTACACCTTC. Residues: CASSPSGGGNYGYTF.

This clone was seen only a few times. The V gene is TRBV5-4, the J gene TRBJ1-2; no firm D call. CDR1 SGHNT and CDR2 YYREEE come from the germline V gene (reference sequence). The CDR3 runs 14 residues. Trimming stripped 2 bases from V and 7 bases from J, with 15 bases between. CDR3 in amino acids: CASSFLSRLGGYTF. In nucleotides, the CDR3 is TGTGCCAGCAGCTTTCTCAGTCGCCTTGGTGGCTACACCTTC.

The chain is built from TRBV5-5 and TRBJ2-3; 13 positions agree with TRBD2. There are 17 residues in the CDR3. Germline CDR1 reads SGHKS; CDR2 reads YYEKEE (reference sequence). Germline trimming cut 4 bases from V and 2 bases from J; bases unmatched to any gene: 7. The CDR3 region is CASSRTSGGVHTDTQYF. CDR3 sequence (DNA): TGTGCCAGCAGCCGGACTAGCGGGGGAGTACACACAGATACGCAGTATTTT. Complete variable domain (other parts from reference TRBV5-5 and TRBJ2-3): DAGVTQSPTHLIKTRGQQVTLRCSPISGHKSVSWYQQVLGQGPQFIFQYYEKEERGRGNFPDRFSARQFPNYSSELNVNALLLGDSALYLCASSRTSGGVHTDTQYFGPGTRLTVL.

The chain uses TRBV5-4 and TRBJ2-3, with 9 bases lining up with TRBD2. The J segment lost 2 bases and the V segment lost 5 bases, leaving 12 bases of the junction unmatched. The CDR3 covers 17 residues. The germline gives CDR1 SGHNT, CDR2 YYREEE (reference sequence). Here the CDR3 reads CASRPDPSGAPTDTQYF. CDR3 in DNA: TGTGCCAGCAGACCCGACCCTAGCGGGGCGCCCACAGATACGCAGTATTTT.

The chain joins TRBV29-1 to TRBJ1-1, with TRBD1 as a possible D gene (6 bases). V lost 2 bases and J lost 2, with 12 bases in between. Germline V gene lookup returns CDR1 SQVTM and CDR2 ANQGSEA. The CDR3 sequence is 14 residues long. The CDR3 region is CSVELRTANTEAFF. CDR3 nucleotide sequence: TGCAGCGTTGAACTTAGGACAGCCAACACTGAAGCTTTCTTT.